This T cell receptor (beta chain) was documented in a study of CD8 T cells in Susac syndrome. Findings and limits, study-wide: It was acknowledged by the study that relatively few individuals were included in its TCR sequencing and HLA analysis.

This CDR3 region has 15 residues. CDR1 and CDR2 from the germline V gene are LGHDT and YNNKEL (reference sequence). With 4 bases clipped from V and 3 bases from J, the junction kept 4 bases outside the gene matches. Concerning this clonotype: Its antigen is not identified.

RNA totalling about 0.5 to 1 ug underwent reverse transcription with random hexamers. With immunoSEQ multiplex PCR, TCR beta CDR3 was amplified across 54 Vbeta and 13 Jbeta. Using its own MiXCR run on the immunoSEQ multiplex PCR reads, TCRdb lists one record per CDR3 protein. Here the sample spans fewer than 100,000 distinct CDR3 sequences, about 91% being singletons. The study sequenced TCR beta in blood CD8+ and CD4+ T cells. Included as multiple sclerosis controls were treatment-naive patients who had stable or active relapsing-remitting disease. The V gene is TRBV3-1, the J gene TRBJ2-3; 10 bases fit TRBD2. The origin of this receptor is a human donor with multiple sclerosis. What was sequenced was CD8+ T cells from PBMCs. CDR3 coding DNA: TGTGCCAGCAGCCTGGGGACTAGCGCGACAGATACGCAGTATTTT. It is translated as CASSLGTSATDTQYF.